The 21 T cell receptor beta chains listed next were all sequenced from one sample in a study of blood T cells in healthy people across ages. Alongside a J-beta primer mix, a sample-barcoded 5' primer served in a second PCR lasting 7 to 11 cycles. MiXCR, applied by TCRdb to the 5' RACE reads, yields one record per CDR3 protein. Of 1.5 million to 2 million distinct CDR3 sequences in the sample, around 50% were seen once. Sequenced sample: blood. These receptors were obtained from a middle-aged woman in good health.

The genes are TRBV7-6 and TRBJ2-7; tentatively, D is TRBD1 (5 bases). This CDR3 has 14 residues. The V end was cut by 5 bases, the J end by 1 base, with 12 bases between. Germline V gives CDR1 SGHVS, CDR2 FNYEAQ. The CDR3 loop reads CASSPTDISYEQYF. CDR3 bases: TGTGCCAGCAGCCCCACGGACATTTCCTACGAGCAGTACTTC.

This clonotype was detected only a few times. The rearrangement uses TRBV6-5 and TRBJ2-1; a possible D gene is TRBD2 (5 bases). The CDR3 is 16 residues long. The germline V gene encodes CDR1 MNHEY and CDR2 SVGAGI. Trimming took 3 bases from V and 8 from J, leaving 20 bases between them. The CDR3 nucleotides read TGTGCCAGCAGTTATAGGTTATCCAAAAGCGGACATGAGCAGTTCTTC. This encodes CASSYRLSKSGHEQFF.

The genes are TRBV6-1 and TRBJ1-2; perhaps TRBD1 as D (5 bases). CDR1 is MNHNS, CDR2 SASEGT, per germline. Trimming removed 7 bases at V and 2 bases at J, with 14 bases between. The length of the CDR3 is 14 residues. This CDR3 is CASIRTRANYGYTF. The CDR3 nucleotides are TGTGCCAGCATAAGGACACGGGCCAACTATGGCTACACCTTC.

Note on this clonotype: One junction end disagrees with the germline gene, perhaps due to a read error. The J gene is TRBJ2-6, the V gene TRBV2; tentatively, D is TRBD1 (5 bases). The length of the CDR3 is 15 residues. CDR1 is SNHLY, CDR2 FYNNEI, per germline. The CDR3 protein is CASTGSDSGADVLTF. The CDR3 DNA reads TGTGCCAGCACTGGTTCAGACTCTGGGGCCGACGTCCTGACTTTC.

J is TRBJ2-7 and V is TRBV6-2 or TRBV6-3; 9 bases match TRBD1. The better agreement between TRBJ2-5 and the DNA end casts doubt on the J call. The CDR3 totals 17 residues. Germline V gene sequence: CDR1 MNHEY, CDR2 SVGEGT. CDR3 region: CASRSQPGQGSQETQYF. The CDR3 DNA follows: TGTGCCAGCAGATCCCAGCCGGGACAGGGCAGCCAAGAGACCCAGTACTTC.

The chain carries TRBV7-9 and TRBJ1-2; weak D call: TRBD1 (6 bases). Trimming left V 3 bases short and J 8 bases short, with 13 bases between. CDR3 size: 13 residues. CDR1 and CDR2 (germline): SEHNR, FQNEAQ (reference sequence). In nucleotides, the CDR3 is TGTGCCAGCAGCTTCCCCAGGGGAGACGGCTACACCTTC. Protein sequence: CASSFPRGDGYTF.

This clonotype was detected only a few times. The CDR3, as DNA: TGTGCCAGCAGCGTATCGGGACAGCCGAGTGGAAAACTGTTTTTT. Protein product: CASSVSGQPSGKLFF. The rearrangement links TRBV9 to TRBJ1-4; 7 nucleotides agree with TRBD1. This CDR3 has 15 amino acids. Losses at the gene ends were 1 base for V and 10 bases for J; bases not matched to a gene: 10. Germline CDR1 reads SGDLS; CDR2 reads YYNGEE.

The V and J genes are TRBV7-2 and TRBJ2-5; 12 bases are shared with TRBD1. CDR1 and CDR2 (germline): SGHTA, FQGNSA. The CDR3 length is 16 residues. V shed 5 bases, J shed 11 bases, and the junction held 15 bases outside the gene matches. The CDR3 loop is CASSRGPGQGAKEQYF. CDR3 nucleotide sequence: TGTGCCAGCAGCCGAGGACCGGGACAGGGGGCGAAAGAGCAGTACTTC. The variable domain in full, with the rest retrieved from reference TRBV7-2 and TRBJ2-5, is GAGVSQSPSNKVTEKGKDVELRCDPISGHTALYWYRQSLGQGLEFLIYFQGNSAPDKSGLPSDRFSAERTGGSVSTLTIQRTQQEDSAVYLCASSRGPGQGAKEQYFGPGTRLLVL.

The V gene is TRBV6-2 or TRBV6-3, the J gene TRBJ1-5; tentatively, D is TRBD1 (6 bases). With 8 bases removed from V and 3 bases from J, the gap between germline ends came to 8 bases. The CDR3 contains 12 residues. Germline V CDR1 and CDR2: MNHEY, SVGEGT. DNA of the CDR3: TGTGCCAGCTGGGACAACAATCAGCCCCAGCATTTT. Translating it yields CASWDNNQPQHF.

This clonotype was seen only once. The chain links TRBV6-1 to TRBJ2-4; D not resolved. Matching the DNA end better, TRBJ2-7 makes the J call doubtful. Germline CDR1 MNHNS, CDR2 SASEGT. The CDR3 loop spans 13 amino acids. The CDR3 DNA reads TGTGCCAGCAGTGAAGTGGGTTTCTACGAGCAGTACTTC. It specifies CASSEVGFYEQYF.

The CDR3 nucleotides are TGCAGTGCTAGAGGTGAAGTAACCTACGAGCAGTACTTC. Amino acids: CSARGEVTYEQYF. This chain links TRBV20-1 with TRBJ2-7; D is ambiguous. There are 13 residues in the CDR3. CDR1 and CDR2 from the germline V gene are DFQATT and SNEGSKA (reference sequence). Trimming removed 1 base at V and 2 bases at J, with 9 bases between.

The V call is TRBV20-1, the J call TRBJ1-5; possible D gene TRBD1, 5 bases. Trimming stripped 2 bases from V and 3 bases from J, with 14 bases between. Per the germline V gene, CDR1 is DFQATT and CDR2 is SNEGSKA (reference sequence). The CDR3 loop spans 15 amino acids. The CDR3, as DNA: TGCAGTGCTAGACAAACGGGGGTTCTCAATCAGCCCCAGCATTTT. It codes for CSARQTGVLNQPQHF.

This clonotype came up once. The chain links TRBV20-1 to TRBJ1-4; D is perhaps TRBD1 (5 bases). The CDR3 has 13 residues. Germline values: CDR1 DFQATT, CDR2 SNEGSKA (reference sequence). Trimming cost V 3 bases and J 9 bases, with 14 bases left between them. CDR3 coding DNA: TGCAGTGCTAGTGAGAGGGGAAATAAAAAACTGTTTTTT. This gives the protein CSASERGNKKLFF.

This clonotype was found a few times. The chain is built from TRBV12-3 or TRBV12-4 and TRBJ2-3, with 7 bases matching TRBD1. With V trimmed by 2 bases and J by 4 bases, 6 bases remained unmatched. CDR3 length: 15 residues. The CDR3 is CASSLNRQGADTQYF. CDR3 coding DNA: TGTGCCAGCAGTTTAAACCGACAGGGCGCAGATACGCAGTATTTT.

This chain uses TRBV15 with TRBJ2-5, with 8 positions matching TRBD1. Germline CDR1 LNHNV, CDR2 YYDKDF (reference sequence). The CDR3 extends over 14 amino acids. After removal of 5 bases from V and 3 bases from J, the junction contained 5 bases not matched to a gene. The CDR3 here is CATSGQGVKETQYF. The DNA for the CDR3 is TGTGCCACCAGCGGACAGGGTGTTAAAGAGACCCAGTACTTC.

Of note for this clonotype: Relative to the germline gene, one junction end is altered; a read error may explain this. The chain couples TRBV7-2 to TRBJ2-4, with 9 bases identical to TRBD2. The CDR3 consists of 14 residues. Germline loops: CDR1 SGHTA, CDR2 FQGNSA. CDR3 sequence reads: CASSLAAGGNILYF. For the CDR3, the DNA is TGTGCCAGCAGCTTAGCCGCGGGAGGGAACATTCTGTACTTC.

The chain recombines TRBV4-1 with TRBJ2-1; D is uncertain. Germline V lookup: CDR1 MGHRA, CDR2 YSYEKL. This CDR3 region has 15 residues. V dropped 2 bases and J dropped 1 base, with 9 bases sitting between them. Here the CDR3 DNA reads TGCGCCAGCAGCCAATTCGACGGATCCTACAATGAGCAGTTCTTC. Translation gives CASSQFDGSYNEQFF.

This clonotype was detected only a few times. The chain has TRBV7-2 and TRBJ2-3, with TRBD1 matching 9 bases. From germline, CDR1 is SGHTA and CDR2 FQGNSA. V trimming: 6 bases; J trimming: 1 base; junction bases outside the gene matches: 8. The CDR3 has 16 amino acids. The CDR3 DNA reads TGTGCCAGCAGTTTACAGGGGGCGCTTGGCACAGATACGCAGTATTTT. This encodes CASSLQGALGTDTQYF.

With regard to this clonotype: Sequence at one end of the junction differs from germline and may be a read error. The chain uses TRBV7-9 and TRBJ2-3; 7 positions agree with TRBD1. CDR3 size: 13 residues. Germline CDR1 SEHNR, CDR2 FQNEAQ (reference sequence). CDR3 coding DNA: TGTGCTAGCACCTTAGCTGGGACAGCTACGCAGTATTTT. This codes for CASTLAGTATQYF.

As concerns this clonotype: Sequence at one end of the junction differs from germline and may be a read error. The rearrangement uses TRBV10-3 and TRBJ1-1; D is ambiguous. This CDR3 is built from 14 residues. Germline CDR1 and CDR2: ENHRY and SYGVKD. The chain's CDR3 is CASQLTIMNTKAFF. Written as DNA, the CDR3 is TGTGCCAGCCAACTTACCATTATGAACACTAAAGCTTTCTTT.

This clonotype was found once. The gene calls are TRBV20-1 and TRBJ2-7, with 11 nucleotides matching TRBD2. CDR3 length equals 15 residues. CDR1 and CDR2 (germline): DFQATT, SNEGSKA (reference sequence). The V segment lost 6 bases and the J segment 7 bases; nucleotides outside the gene matches: 14. CDR3 sequence reads: CSALAGGLPYNEQYF. CDR3 nucleotides: TGCAGTGCGCTAGCGGGGGGCTTACCCTACAATGAGCAGTACTTC.